The 12 T cell receptor beta chains below come from one sample, sequenced in a study of blood T cells in healthy people across ages. Primed by a sample-barcoded 5' primer and a J-beta primer mix, a second PCR proceeded for 7 to 11 cycles. TCRdb re-called the 5' RACE reads through MiXCR, storing one row per CDR3 protein. The repertoire holds 1.8 million or so distinct CDR3 sequences, with approximately 40% as singletons. Sequenced input: blood. Receptors originate from a human donor in good health.

This chain links TRBV6-4 with TRBJ2-1, with 10 bases aligning to TRBD2. The J call may be mistaken, given a closer DNA end match to TRBJ2-7. The CDR3 spans 18 residues. The germline V gene encodes CDR1 MRHNA and CDR2 SNTAGT. Written as DNA, the CDR3 is TGTGCCAGCAGTCGGACTAGCGGCCCCCGTAGCTCCTACAATGAGCAGTACTTC. This translates into CASSRTSGPRSSYNEQYF.

V and J are TRBV7-8 and TRBJ2-4, with D perhaps TRBD1 or TRBD2 (5 bases each). Germline loops: CDR1 SGHVS, CDR2 FQNEAQ. With 2 bases removed from V and 5 bases from J, the gap between germline ends came to 10 bases. CDR3 size: 14 residues. The CDR3 loop is CASSLSGTENIQYF. CDR3 in DNA: TGTGCCAGCAGCTTATCGGGGACGGAAAACATTCAGTACTTC.

This clonotype was counted at least ten times. The CDR3 DNA is TGTGCCAGCAGTACAGGGTTCCAGAGCGGCTACACCTTC. This gives the protein CASSTGFQSGYTF. The rearrangement joins TRBV25-1 to TRBJ1-2, with D perhaps matching TRBD1 (6 bases). CDR3 length equals 13 residues. Per germline, CDR1 MGHDK and CDR2 SYGVNS. V was pared by 5 bases and J by 8 bases, with 15 bases between.

V gene TRBV7-9 combines with J gene TRBJ2-1; D possibly corresponds to TRBD2 (6 bases). The V gene's germline CDR1 is SEHNR and CDR2 FQNEAQ (reference sequence). The CDR3 is 15 amino acids. Deletions cut 5 bases from V and 8 bases from J, with 19 bases between. CDR3 in amino acids: CASSLLTSSGHEQFF. DNA of the CDR3: TGTGCCAGCAGCCTACTGACTAGTAGTGGGCATGAGCAGTTCTTC.

This sequence joins TRBV4-1 and TRBJ1-6; 9 bases are a match to TRBD1. The J segment lost 4 bases and the V segment lost 1 base, leaving 2 bases of the junction unmatched. Germline CDR1 and CDR2: MGHRA and YSYEKL. CDR3 length: 16 amino acids. This CDR3 is CASSQGQGEYNSPLHF. CDR3 in DNA: TGCGCCAGCAGCCAAGGACAGGGGGAGTATAATTCACCCCTCCACTTT.

This chain joins TRBV10-3 and TRBJ1-2, with 7 bases fitting TRBD1. This CDR3 has 13 amino acids. V dropped 6 bases and J dropped 4; count of bases not matched to a gene: 5. Germline CDR1 reads ENHRY; CDR2 reads SYGVKD. As DNA, the CDR3 is TGTGCCATCAGCAAGACAGGGTCCTATGGCTACACCTTC. This codes for CAISKTGSYGYTF.

This clonotype was counted a few times. This sequence joins TRBV20-1 and TRBJ2-6; tentative D call: TRBD1 (6 bases). Trimming shortened V by 4 bases and J by 1 base, and 14 bases separated the two germline ends. Germline CDR1 and CDR2: DFQATT and SNEGSKA (reference sequence). CDR3 length equals 16 residues. CDR3 sequence reads: CSAIHRVNSGANVLTF. In DNA, the CDR3 is TGCAGTGCTATCCACAGGGTTAATTCTGGGGCCAACGTCCTGACTTTC.

About this clonotype: A much larger clone lies a single base off, so this may be a read error. The chain joins TRBV29-1 to TRBJ2-1, with D perhaps matching TRBD2 (6 bases). CDR1 and CDR2 from the germline V gene are SQVTM and ANQGSEA. V was shortened by 6 bases and J by 2 bases, with 17 bases between the two germline ends. There are 15 residues in the CDR3. CDR3 loop: CSVSDMGGPYNEQFF. For the CDR3, the DNA is TGCAGCGTGTCGGACATGGGGGGACCCTACAATGAGCAGTTCTTC.

This clonotype turned up a few times. V is TRBV30 and J is TRBJ2-4; D tentatively fits TRBD1 or TRBD2 (5 bases each). Germline assignment: CDR1 GTSNPN and CDR2 SVGIG (reference sequence). V dropped 3 bases and J dropped 7 bases, with 13 bases sitting between them. The CDR3 has 13 residues. The CDR3 DNA reads TGTGCCTGGAGAGGGGTAGGGGAGAACATTCAGTACTTC. It translates to CAWRGVGENIQYF.

The chain uses TRBV7-8 and TRBJ2-2, with 7 bases identical to TRBD2. This CDR3 is built from 15 residues. CDR1 and CDR2 from the germline V gene are SGHVS and FQNEAQ. Unmatched junction bases numbered 7, after V lost 5 bases and J lost 4 bases. CDR3 DNA sequence: TGTGCCAGCAGCCGCGGGGGTAGTCTCACCGGGGAGCTGTTTTTT. This translates into CASSRGGSLTGELFF. Combining the CDR3 with reference TRBV7-8 and TRBJ2-2 gives the whole variable domain GAGVSQSPRYKVAKRGQDVALRCDPISGHVSLFWYQQALGQGPEFLTYFQNEAQLDKSGLPSDRFFAERPEGSVSTLKIQRTQQEDSAVYLCASSRGGSLTGELFFGEGSRLTVL.

This chain connects TRBV13 to TRBJ2-5; D not certain. The DNA end is more similar to TRBJ2-7, so the J call may be wrong. CDR1 is PRHDT, CDR2 FYEKMQ, per germline (reference sequence). CDR3 length equals 16 residues. CDR3 coding DNA: TGTGCCAGCAGCTTGGGTCCTACAAGGCCTCCCTCCGAGCAGTACTTC. Translating gives CASSLGPTRPPSEQYF.

The J gene is TRBJ2-7, the V gene TRBV10-3, with D perhaps matching TRBD1 or TRBD2 (5 bases each). V lost 8 bases to trimming and J lost 2 bases, with 16 bases between them. In germline, CDR1 is ENHRY, CDR2 SYGVKD. There are 14 residues in the CDR3. The CDR3 DNA reads as TGTGCCATCGGGAGTGAAGGGGCCACCTACGAGCAGTACTTC. As protein: CAIGSEGATYEQYF.